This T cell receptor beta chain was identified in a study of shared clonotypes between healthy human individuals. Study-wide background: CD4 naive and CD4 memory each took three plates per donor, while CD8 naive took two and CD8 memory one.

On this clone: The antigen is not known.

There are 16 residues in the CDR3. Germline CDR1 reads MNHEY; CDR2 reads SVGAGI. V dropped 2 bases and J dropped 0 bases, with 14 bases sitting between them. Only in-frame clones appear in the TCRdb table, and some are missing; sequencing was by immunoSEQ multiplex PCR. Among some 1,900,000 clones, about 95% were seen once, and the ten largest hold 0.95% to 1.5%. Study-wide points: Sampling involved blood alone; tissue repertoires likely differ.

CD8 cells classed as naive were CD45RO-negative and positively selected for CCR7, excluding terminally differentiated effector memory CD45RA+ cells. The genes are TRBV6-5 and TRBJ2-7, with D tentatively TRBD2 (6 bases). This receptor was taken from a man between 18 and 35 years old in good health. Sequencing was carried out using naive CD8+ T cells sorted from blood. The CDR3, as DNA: TGTGCCAGCAGTTACGGCGGGGAAATCCCCTCCTACGAGCAGTACTTC. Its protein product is CASSYGGEIPSYEQYF.